This T cell receptor (beta chain) was sequenced in a study of shared clonotypes between healthy human individuals. Overall study results and limits: As a rule, naive subsets had a larger estimated richness than memory subsets.

The CDR3 sequence is 11 residues long. Germline CDR1 and CDR2: SGHRS and YFSETQ. V was cut by 2 bases and J by 4 bases, with 0 bases left in between. As for this clone: The antigen is not known.

How the authors handled the data: ImmunoSEQ only sent back junction sequences with no quality scores, so filtering was done differently. TCRdb keeps only in-frame clones here, not all; method: immunoSEQ multiplex PCR. D and trimming come from the DNA, and the V and J calls and clone size come from that table. The data show roughly 1,500,000 clones, under 99% seen once. The clonotype originates from a man under 40 in good health. Material for sequencing was naive CD4+ T cells sorted from blood. Subset reported: CD45RA+ positively selected. The gene calls are TRBV5-1 and TRBJ2-2; D remains unclear. CDR3: CASSFTGELFF. CDR3 in DNA: TGCGCCAGCAGCTTCACCGGGGAGCTGTTTTTT.